A single sample gave rise to the 28 T cell receptor beta chains below, sequenced in a study of T cell repertoires in cytomegalovirus infection. These receptors' antigens are unknown. TCRdb called the reads again in MiXCR, with one record for every CDR3 protein. The table lists about 310,000 distinct CDR3 sequences, just under 25% of them singletons, with about an eighth in the top ten. The sequences come from cultured PBMCs, collected from culture after CMV antigen stimulation. These TCRs come from a human donor in good health (CMV status not recorded). Some clones in this sample may be carry-over from other donors' samples.

This clonotype occurred many times. The rearrangement links TRBV19 to TRBJ1-1; D is unresolved. V was cut by 0 bases and J by 1 base, with 12 bases left in between. The germline CDR1 and CDR2 sequences are LNHDA and SQIVND (reference sequence). The CDR3 sequence is 16 residues long. CDR3 nucleotides: TGTGCCAGTAGTATAGATCTTGTGTCCTGGAACACTGAAGCTTTCTTT. It yields the protein CASSIDLVSWNTEAFF.

The rearrangement links TRBV20-1 to TRBJ1-2; D gene uncertain. Germline CDR1 reads DFQATT; CDR2 reads SNEGSKA (reference sequence). The CDR3 totals 13 residues. Between the trimmed V and J ends, which lost 3 bases and 2 bases, there was a span of 10 bases. The CDR3 bases are TGCAGTGCTAGCAATTTCGACAACTATGGCTACACCTTC. Translated, it gives CSASNFDNYGYTF.

The sample holds a few counts of this clonotype. This chain uses TRBV7-2 with TRBJ2-3, with 10 nucleotides matching TRBD2. The junction had 4 bases not matched to a gene; V was cut back by 2 bases and J by 5 bases. Germline values: CDR1 SGHTA, CDR2 FQGNSA. The CDR3 covers 15 residues. This CDR3 reads CASSLWLAGGDTQYF. The DNA for the CDR3 is TGTGCCAGCAGCTTATGGTTAGCGGGAGGAGATACGCAGTATTTT. Variable domain in full (rest from reference TRBV7-2 and TRBJ2-3): GAGVSQSPSNKVTEKGKDVELRCDPISGHTALYWYRQSLGQGLEFLIYFQGNSAPDKSGLPSDRFSAERTGGSVSTLTIQRTQQEDSAVYLCASSLWLAGGDTQYFGPGTRLTVL.

V gene TRBV27 combines with J gene TRBJ2-2; 14 nucleotides agree with TRBD2. The V gene end was trimmed by 1 base and the J gene end by 5 bases; junction bases not matched to a gene: 9. CDR1 and CDR2 from the germline V gene are MNHEY and SMNVEV (reference sequence). The CDR3 consists of 19 residues. The CDR3 sequence: CASSLWGGLAGVGTGELFF. The DNA for the CDR3 is TGTGCCAGCAGTTTATGGGGGGGACTAGCGGGAGTGGGGACCGGGGAGCTGTTTTTT.

The chain recombines TRBV6-8 with TRBJ2-7; 8 nucleotides line up with TRBD1. The CDR3 covers 15 residues. V was clipped by 7 bases and J by 3 bases; unmatched bases: 11. The germline V gene encodes CDR1 MNHGY and CDR2 SAAAGT. The CDR3 is CASTQGGQGVYEQYF. In DNA form, the CDR3 reads TGTGCCAGCACTCAGGGTGGACAGGGAGTCTACGAGCAGTACTTC.

In its sample, this clonotype was seen many times. The chain carries TRBV27 and TRBJ2-7; 7 nucleotides agree with TRBD1. V shed 5 bases, J shed 2 bases, and the junction held 6 bases outside the gene matches. The germline gives CDR1 MNHEY, CDR2 SMNVEV (reference sequence). The CDR3 runs to 14 residues. Here the CDR3 reads CASSLRTGPYEQYV. The CDR3, as DNA: TGTGCCAGCAGTCTACGGACAGGCCCCTACGAGCAGTACGTC.

The genes are TRBV29-1 and TRBJ1-1; D unclear. CDR1 is SQVTM, CDR2 ANQGSEA, per germline. This CDR3 is built from 13 residues. Trimming stripped 4 bases from V and 0 bases from J, with 9 bases between. CDR3 in amino acids: CSVGNSLNTEAFF. Here the CDR3 DNA reads TGCAGCGTTGGTAACAGTTTGAACACTGAAGCTTTCTTT.

The chain links TRBV7-1 to TRBJ2-7; the D is unclear. TRBV7-1 is given ORF status, its function remaining uncertain. V was shortened by 5 bases and J by 6 bases, with 11 bases between the two germline ends. The CDR3 is 12 amino acids. DNA of the CDR3: TGTGCCAGCAGCCTGCTAAACTCCGAGCAGTACGTC. This codes for CASSLLNSEQYV.

This clonotype was observed a handful of times. The chain has TRBV7-2 and TRBJ1-3; tentatively, D is TRBD1 (5 bases). V was cut by 5 bases and J by 4 bases, with 15 bases left in between. Looked up from germline, CDR1 is SGHTA and CDR2 is FQGNSA. CDR3 length equals 15 residues. The DNA of the CDR3 is TGTGCCAGCAGCATCGGGGGGAGAAGAGGAAACACCATATATTTT. This codes for CASSIGGRRGNTIYF.

This clonotype was detected ten times or more. The J gene is TRBJ2-1, the V gene TRBV19; maybe TRBD1 (6 bases). Deletions cut 3 bases from V and 8 bases from J, with 8 bases between. The CDR3 runs 12 residues. Germline-derived CDR1 and CDR2 are LNHDA and SQIVND (reference sequence). The CDR3 region is CASSMGTYEQFF. CDR3 coding DNA: TGTGCCAGTAGTATGGGGACATATGAGCAGTTCTTC.

This clonotype was found many times. The chain joins TRBV6-9 to TRBJ1-2; 9 bases are a match to TRBD1. Trimming took 5 bases from V and 5 from J; bases not matched to a gene: 18. This CDR3 contains 18 residues. Germline CDR1 MNHGY, CDR2 SVAAGI. CDR3 in DNA: TGTGCCAGCAGTAACCGGGACAGGGAGGTAACCGTAGGGTATGGCTACACCTTC. Amino acids: CASSNRDREVTVGYGYTF.

Many counts were recorded for this clonotype. This chain connects TRBV6-5 to TRBJ2-7, with 8 bases fitting TRBD2. Germline V gene data show CDR1 as MNHEY and CDR2 as SVGAGI. The ends lost 2 bases at V and 3 bases at J; junction bases unmatched: 6. This CDR3 comprises 15 residues. CDR3 bases: TGTGCCAGCAGTTACCACCTAAGCGGGAGCTACGAGCAGTACTTC. Its translation is CASSYHLSGSYEQYF.

This clonotype was counted at least ten times. The chain is built from TRBV7-8 and TRBJ1-2; D gene unclear. In germline, CDR1 is SGHVS, CDR2 FQNEAQ. The CDR3 has 13 residues. The germline V and J ends were trimmed by 0 bases and 2 bases, with 4 bases remaining between them. The CDR3 loop is CASSLARNYGYTF. DNA of the CDR3: TGTGCCAGCAGCTTAGCAAGAAACTATGGCTACACCTTC.

Here the CDR3 DNA reads TGCAGTGCTGGACCCTCGTCCAGCGGGAGGTTCGACGAGCAGTACTTC. Encoded protein: CSAGPSSSGRFDEQYF. This rearrangement joins TRBV20-1 to TRBJ2-7; 9 positions match TRBD2. V trimming: 5 bases; J trimming: 5 bases; junction bases outside the gene matches: 16. CDR1 is DFQATT and CDR2 is SNEGSKA in the germline V gene (reference sequence). The CDR3 sequence is 16 residues long.

The chain couples TRBV2 to TRBJ2-4; the D is unclear. This CDR3 has 11 amino acids. Per the germline V gene, CDR1 is SNHLY and CDR2 is FYNNEI. Trimming left V 4 bases short and J 8 bases short, with 6 bases between. This CDR3 reads CASSARDIQYF. The CDR3 DNA follows: TGTGCCAGCAGTGCCCGGGACATTCAGTACTTC.

This clonotype was picked up a small number of times. The chain has TRBV15 and TRBJ2-7, with 7 bases aligning to TRBD1. Trimming cost V 3 bases and J 0 bases; bases outside gene matches: 5. The CDR3 sequence is 15 residues long. Germline V lookup: CDR1 LNHNV, CDR2 YYDKDF (reference sequence). The DNA of the CDR3 is TGTGCCACCAGCAGTGCCGGGACAGACTCCTACGAGCAGTACTTC. Translating gives CATSSAGTDSYEQYF.

The chain uses TRBV7-8 and TRBJ2-2; TRBD1 matches at 8 bases. Trimming removed 4 bases from V and 7 bases from J; junction bases left unmatched: 11. CDR1 is SGHVS, CDR2 FQNEAQ, per germline. The CDR3 loop spans 16 amino acids. The DNA of the CDR3 is TGTGCCAGCAGCTCTCAGGGGGCGCGAGCGGGCGGGGAGCTGTTTTTT. Translation: CASSSQGARAGGELFF.

This clonotype was seen many times. This sequence joins TRBV4-3 and TRBJ1-1; TRBD1 matches at 7 bases. The CDR3 is 15 amino acids. The V segment lost 4 bases and the J segment 0 bases; nucleotides outside the gene matches: 5. Germline CDR1 and CDR2: LGHNA and YSLEER. The DNA for the CDR3 is TGCGCCAGCAGCCCGGGACAGCTCATGAACACTGAAGCTTTCTTT. The encoded protein is CASSPGQLMNTEAFF.

This clonotype came up many times. V gene TRBV12-3 or TRBV12-4 combines with J gene TRBJ2-2; no definite D call. The CDR3 extends over 14 amino acids. Trimming removed 0 bases from V and 4 bases from J, with 6 bases in between. CDR3 in DNA: TGTGCCAGCAGTTTAGCACACATCACCGGGGAGCTGTTTTTT. Protein sequence: CASSLAHITGELFF.

This clonotype was seen only a few times. This chain links TRBV7-9 with TRBJ1-1; a possible D gene is TRBD1 (6 bases). V was pared by 4 bases and J by 1 base, with 7 bases between. CDR3 length equals 13 residues. The germline V gene has CDR1 SEHNR and CDR2 FQNEAQ (reference sequence). This CDR3 is CASSWGQNTEAFF. CDR3 sequence (DNA): TGTGCCAGCAGCTGGGGACAGAACACTGAAGCTTTCTTT.

This clonotype was seen a handful of times. The chain carries TRBV24-1 and TRBJ2-1; 10 nucleotides agree with TRBD2. V gave up 4 bases and J gave up 0 bases; unmatched junction bases: 5. The CDR3 sequence is 17 residues long. The germline V gene encodes CDR1 KGHDR and CDR2 SFDVKD. Written as DNA, the CDR3 is TGTGCCACCAGTGACCCTGGACTAGCGGACTCCTACAATGAGCAGTTCTTC. It codes for CATSDPGLADSYNEQFF.

This clonotype has just a few counts. This chain links TRBV3-1 with TRBJ2-1; 7 bases align to TRBD1. There are 15 residues in the CDR3. V lost 5 bases and J lost 3; bases outside the gene matches: 7. The germline V gene encodes CDR1 LGHDT and CDR2 YNNKEL (reference sequence). The CDR3 is CASSEGQVNYNEQFF. The CDR3 DNA reads as TGTGCCAGCAGCGAAGGACAGGTCAACTACAATGAGCAGTTCTTC.

The table lists this clonotype with many counts. The V call is TRBV7-2, the J call TRBJ1-2; no clear D. Germline values: CDR1 SGHTA, CDR2 FQGNSA. The germline V and J ends were trimmed by 1 base and 3 bases, with 9 bases remaining between them. The CDR3 totals 14 residues. In DNA, the CDR3 is TGTGCCAGCAGCTTAGTCGAGGGCGACTATGGCTACACCTTC. Its translation is CASSLVEGDYGYTF.

This clonotype has a count of ten or more. This chain joins TRBV7-2 and TRBJ1-3; D unresolved. The CDR3 sequence is 12 residues long. Trimming removed 5 bases at V and 6 bases at J, with 8 bases between. Germline values: CDR1 SGHTA, CDR2 FQGNSA. The CDR3 sequence is CASSLDLNTIYF. CDR3 sequence (DNA): TGTGCCAGCAGCCTGGACCTAAACACCATATATTTT. The whole variable domain, remainder taken from reference TRBV7-2 and TRBJ1-3, is GAGVSQSPSNKVTEKGKDVELRCDPISGHTALYWYRQSLGQGLEFLIYFQGNSAPDKSGLPSDRFSAERTGGSVSTLTIQRTQQEDSAVYLCASSLDLNTIYFGEGSWLTVV.

The V and J genes are TRBV7-9 and TRBJ1-1; 10 bases fit TRBD1. CDR1 and CDR2 (germline): SEHNR, FQNEAQ (reference sequence). The CDR3 has 14 residues. The V and J ends lost 5 bases and 4 bases, in that order; junction bases with no gene match: 4. The CDR3, as DNA: TGTGCCAGCAGCCGACAGGGGGCCGTCACTGAAGCTTTCTTT. Translation gives CASSRQGAVTEAFF. The full variable domain, with the rest looked up from reference TRBV7-9 and TRBJ1-1, is DTGVSQNPRHKITKRGQNVTFRCDPISEHNRLYWYRQTLGQGPEFLTYFQNEAQLEKSRLLSDRFSAERPKGSFSTLEIQRTEQGDSAMYLCASSRQGAVTEAFFGQGTRLTVV.

This chain joins TRBV4-2 and TRBJ2-3; D unclear. Deletions cut 0 bases from V and 3 bases from J, with 10 bases between. CDR1 is LGHNA and CDR2 is YNFKEQ in the germline V gene. The CDR3 extends over 15 amino acids. The CDR3 loop is CASSQELIGTDTQYF. The CDR3 DNA reads as TGTGCCAGCAGCCAAGAGCTTATTGGGACAGATACGCAGTATTTT.

A few counts support this clonotype. The rearrangement joins TRBV6-2 or TRBV6-3 to TRBJ2-1; possibly TRBD1 for D (6 bases). Germline-derived CDR1 and CDR2 are MNHEY and SVGEGT. The V end was cut by 6 bases, the J end by 0 bases, with 9 bases between. The length of the CDR3 is 14 residues. The DNA of the CDR3 is TGTGCCAGCAGAAACAGGGACTCCTACAATGAGCAGTTCTTC. Its translation is CASRNRDSYNEQFF.

The chain employs TRBV4-1 and TRBJ2-3, with D uncertain. This CDR3 is 15 amino acids long. CDR1 MGHRA and CDR2 YSYEKL come from the germline V gene. The V gene lost 2 bases and the J gene lost 0 bases, with 9 bases spanning the gap. CDR3 region: CASSQPSGSTDTQYF. DNA of the CDR3: TGCGCCAGCAGCCAACCGTCCGGGAGCACAGATACGCAGTATTTT.